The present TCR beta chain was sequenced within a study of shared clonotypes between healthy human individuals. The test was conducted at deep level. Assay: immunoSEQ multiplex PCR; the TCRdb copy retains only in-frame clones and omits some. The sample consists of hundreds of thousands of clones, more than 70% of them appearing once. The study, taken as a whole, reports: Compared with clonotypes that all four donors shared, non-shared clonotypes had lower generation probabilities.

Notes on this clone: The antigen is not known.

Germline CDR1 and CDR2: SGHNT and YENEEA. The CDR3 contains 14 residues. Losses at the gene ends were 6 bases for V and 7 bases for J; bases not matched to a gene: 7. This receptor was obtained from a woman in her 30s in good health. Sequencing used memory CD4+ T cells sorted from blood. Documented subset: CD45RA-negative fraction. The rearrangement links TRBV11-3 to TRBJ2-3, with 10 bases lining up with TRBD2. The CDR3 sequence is CASSFSGRRNTQYF. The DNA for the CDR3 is TGTGCCAGCAGTTTTAGCGGGAGGAGGAATACGCAGTATTTT.